The T cell receptor (beta chain) described here comes from a study of T cell responses to AZD1222 COVID-19 vaccine. Whole-study results and caveats: White British ancestry dominated among donors, who included more females, and clonal diversity was possibly underestimated. Vaccine-associated CD4 TCRs spanned spike, dominant at 160-218 and 743-854.

Produced via immunoSEQ multiplex PCR; TCRdb's table is partial and in-frame only. The sample includes 140,000 to 150,000 clones, 88% seen only once; the top ten take 5.4%. The sample holds a few counts of this clone. As yet, its antigen is unknown. Trimming cost V 0 bases and J 5 bases, with 9 bases left between them. CDR1 and CDR2 from the germline V gene are SGHDT and YYEEEE. CDR3 length equals 13 residues. The rearrangement links TRBV5-6 to TRBJ2-7; D ambiguous. The sample was peripheral blood, taken 28 days after the second dose of the MenACWY control vaccine. This TCR was recovered from an adult who received the MenACWY meningococcal vaccine as a control. CDR3 sequence reads: CASSLGNRDEQYF. As DNA, the CDR3 is TGTGCCAGCAGCTTGGGCAACCGGGACGAGCAGTACTTC.